The clone carrying this TCR beta chain came up many times. What it binds is unknown. This entry belongs to a study of T cells in Graves' hyperthyroidism and ophthalmopathy. General study findings and limits: Ophthalmopathy got predicted by the model a median roughly 6.1 months before its onset.

A patient was excluded if there was uncontrolled infection, other autoimmune disease, pregnancy or lactation. The TCR beta CDR3 regions underwent amplification using RNA transcripts as the source. The TCR CDR3 was amplified in a first-round RT-PCR using the HTBI primer set. TCRdb processed the multiplex PCR reads anew with MiXCR; each CDR3 protein has one entry. The table has some 600,000 distinct CDR3 sequences, more than 11% seen once. The TCR sequence derives from a woman younger than 45 with Graves' hyperthyroidism that later progressed to Graves' ophthalmopathy. The source material was blood.

The CDR3 reads CASSYGLGSYEQYF. The CDR3 nucleotides read TGTGCCAGCAGTTATGGCTTGGGCTCCTACGAGCAGTACTTC. The chain combines TRBV6-1 with TRBJ2-7; D not resolved. Germline V gives CDR1 MNHNS, CDR2 SASEGT. The CDR3 runs 14 residues. V lost 5 bases and J lost 0, with 11 bases in between.